One and the same sample provided the 20 T cell receptor beta chains below, sequenced in a study of cytomegalovirus exposure and HLA in healthy donors. PCR was performed using 60 Vbeta and 13 Jbeta primers. TCRdb keeps only in-frame clones here, not all; method: immunoSEQ multiplex PCR. The sample gives about 180,000 clones, around 85% of which show up once; 1% is in the top ten. Sequenced material: PBMCs. These receptor sequences come from a boy between 2 and 10 years old in good health and CMV-seronegative.

Only a few counts were recorded for this clone. The chain carries TRBV28 and TRBJ1-1; 8 nucleotides line up with TRBD1. The V gene's germline CDR1 is MDHEN and CDR2 SYDVKM. The CDR3 is 14 residues long. With 5 bases clipped from V and 1 base from J, the junction kept 3 bases outside the gene matches. Written as DNA, the CDR3 is TGTGCCAGCAGTCCGGGGACAGGGAACACTGAAGCTTTCTTT. This gives the protein CASSPGTGNTEAFF.

V gene TRBV28 combines with J gene TRBJ2-1; 10 nucleotides agree with TRBD2. The length of the CDR3 is 15 residues. Germline-derived CDR1 and CDR2 are MDHEN and SYDVKM. Trimming took 6 bases from V and 4 from J; bases not matched to a gene: 6. CDR3 loop: CASRQREGPYNEQFF. Here the CDR3 DNA reads TGTGCCAGCAGACAGCGGGAGGGCCCTTACAATGAGCAGTTCTTC.

This sequence joins TRBV12-5 and TRBJ2-7; TRBD1 matches 8 bases. The ends lost 1 base at V and 3 bases at J; junction bases unmatched: 5. Germline V gene lookup returns CDR1 LGHNT and CDR2 FRNRAP. The CDR3 is made up of 15 amino acids. The CDR3 loop reads CASGLAETGVYEQYV. In DNA, the CDR3 is TGTGCTAGTGGTTTGGCAGAGACAGGGGTCTACGAGCAGTACGTC.

In its sample, this clone was seen once. V gene TRBV2 combines with J gene TRBJ2-1, with 13 bases aligning to TRBD2. The ends lost 6 bases at V and 4 bases at J; junction bases unmatched: 3. The germline CDR1 and CDR2 sequences are SNHLY and FYNNEI. CDR3 length equals 15 residues. CDR3 nucleotide sequence: TGTGCCAGCAGACTAGCGGGGGGGCCGTACAATGAGCAGTTCTTC. Translating it yields CASRLAGGPYNEQFF.

The rearrangement uses TRBV29-1 and TRBJ2-1; no definite D call. Deletions cut 5 bases from V and 0 bases from J, with 11 bases between. CDR1 and CDR2 from the germline V gene are SQVTM and ANQGSEA. This CDR3 is built from 14 residues. CDR3 sequence reads: CSVRLTSSYNEQFF. The CDR3 bases are TGCAGCGTTCGACTGACGAGCTCCTACAATGAGCAGTTCTTC.

The rearrangement joins TRBV19 to TRBJ1-2; D is undetermined. CDR3 length: 11 residues. Germline loops: CDR1 LNHDA, CDR2 SQIVND (reference sequence). Trimming removed 5 bases at V and 4 bases at J, with 5 bases between. CDR3 region: CASSQFYGYTF. CDR3 bases: TGTGCCAGTAGTCAGTTCTATGGCTACACCTTC.

The rearrangement joins TRBV11-2 to TRBJ1-5, with D maybe TRBD1 (6 bases). The CDR3 is 15 residues long. V was cut by 3 bases and J by 0 bases, with 9 bases left in between. CDR1 is SGHAT and CDR2 is FQNNGV in the germline V gene. The CDR3 region is CASSFSGDSNQPQHF. The CDR3 coding sequence is TGTGCCAGCAGCTTTTCAGGGGATAGCAATCAGCCCCAGCATTTT.

V usage is TRBV15 and J usage is TRBJ2-1, with 12 bases fitting TRBD2. Germline assignment: CDR1 LNHNV and CDR2 YYDKDF (reference sequence). The V gene end was trimmed by 0 bases and the J gene end by 2 bases; junction bases not matched to a gene: 8. The CDR3 sequence is 19 residues long. CDR3 nucleotide sequence: TGTGCCACCAGCAGAGATCGAGCTAGCGGGGGGGTCACCTACAATGAGCAGTTCTTC. It is translated as CATSRDRASGGVTYNEQFF.

The chain is built from TRBV6-5 and TRBJ2-5; TRBD2 matches 8 bases. The germline CDR1 and CDR2 sequences are MNHEY and SVGAGI. The length of the CDR3 is 13 residues. With V trimmed by 5 bases and J by 2 bases, 1 base remained unmatched. This chain's CDR3 is CASSVAGQETQYF. The CDR3 DNA reads TGTGCCAGCAGTGTAGCGGGGCAAGAGACCCAGTACTTC.

V gene TRBV13 combines with J gene TRBJ2-3; 14 bases are shared with TRBD2. Trimming removed 5 bases from V and 2 bases from J; junction bases left unmatched: 9. The CDR3 contains 18 residues. Germline V gene lookup returns CDR1 PRHDT and CDR2 FYEKMQ (reference sequence). The CDR3 spells CASSTRLAGGPVTDTQYF. CDR3 coding DNA: TGTGCCAGCAGCACAAGACTAGCGGGAGGGCCTGTCACAGATACGCAGTATTTT.

This clone was picked up one time. The genes are TRBV7-9 and TRBJ2-1, with TRBD1 identical over 9 bases. The germline gives CDR1 SEHNR, CDR2 FQNEAQ (reference sequence). This CDR3 has 18 amino acids. Germline trimming cut 3 bases from V and 2 bases from J; bases unmatched to any gene: 11. This CDR3 is CASSFSRDRDFPYNEQFF. The CDR3 region has the DNA TGTGCCAGCAGCTTCTCGAGGGACAGGGATTTTCCCTACAATGAGCAGTTCTTC.

This sequence joins TRBV9 and TRBJ2-1; weak D call: TRBD2 (6 bases). V was pared by 0 bases and J by 10 bases, with 11 bases between. This CDR3 region has 13 residues. Per the germline V gene, CDR1 is SGDLS and CDR2 is YYNGEE. CDR3 nucleotide sequence: TGTGCCAGCAGCGTAGATATGGCGGGGGAGCAGTTCTTC. Protein product: CASSVDMAGEQFF.

As to this clone: Likely a read error: the CDR3 ends without its conserved phenylalanine or tryptophan. The DNA is left out, because the CDR3 cannot be placed on it with certainty; the CDR3 is given as TCRdb lists it. This chain links TRBV5-6 with TRBJ1-6; the DNA was not compared with TRBD1, the D call given in the table. The CDR3 region is 10 residues in length, termini included. CDR1 and CDR2 from the germline V gene are SGHDT and YYEEEE. The CDR3 loop is CASSFLRVSS.

This chain links TRBV18 with TRBJ1-1, with 8 nucleotides matching TRBD1. The length of the CDR3 is 15 residues. V was pared by 3 bases and J by 1 base, with 4 bases of the junction left unmatched. CDR1 and CDR2 from the germline V gene are KGHSH and LQKENI. This CDR3 reads CASSPTGDPNTEAFF. The CDR3 nucleotides are TGTGCCAGCTCACCGACAGGGGATCCGAACACTGAAGCTTTCTTT.

The chain employs TRBV28 and TRBJ2-7; D is possibly TRBD1 (5 bases). Germline V gives CDR1 MDHEN, CDR2 SYDVKM. The ends were cut back, 5 bases at V and 3 bases at J, with 23 bases in the middle. CDR3 length equals 17 residues. CDR3 region: CASSKDRSKYTNYEQYV. CDR3 sequence (DNA): TGTGCCAGCAGTAAAGACAGAAGCAAGTATACAAACTACGAGCAGTACGTC.

V usage is TRBV18 and J usage is TRBJ2-5; TRBD1 matches 10 bases. V was pared by 6 bases and J by 1 base, with 11 bases of the junction left unmatched. Per the germline V gene, CDR1 is KGHSH and CDR2 is LQKENI. This CDR3 has 17 amino acids. DNA for the CDR3: TGTGCCAGCTCGCACCGGCCAGGACAGGGGGGCCAAGAGACCCAGTACTTC. Translated, it gives CASSHRPGQGGQETQYF.

CDR3 sequence: CASSWDRDYEQYF. The CDR3 nucleotides read TGCGCCAGCAGCTGGGACAGGGACTACGAGCAGTACTTC. The chain carries TRBV5-1 and TRBJ2-7, with TRBD1 identical over 9 bases. The CDR3 consists of 13 residues. Germline V gene lookup returns CDR1 SGHRS and CDR2 YFSETQ. The J segment lost 3 bases and the V segment lost 3 bases, leaving 1 base of the junction unmatched.

V is TRBV28 and J is TRBJ2-3; 8 nucleotides align to TRBD2. The CDR3 contains 18 residues. CDR1 and CDR2 (germline): MDHEN, SYDVKM. V lost 5 bases to trimming and J lost 4 bases; unmatched junction nucleotides: 17. CDR3 region: CASSTGSGAGVFPDTQYF. For the CDR3, the DNA is TGTGCCAGCAGTACGGGATCCGGAGCGGGAGTGTTTCCAGATACGCAGTATTTT. Full variable domain (remainder filled in from reference TRBV28 and TRBJ2-3): DVKVTQSSRYLVKRTGEKVFLECVQDMDHENMFWYRQDPGLGLRLIYFSYDVKMKEKGDIPEGYSVSREKKERFSLILESASTNQTSMYLCASSTGSGAGVFPDTQYFGPGTRLTVL.

V gene TRBV27 combines with J gene TRBJ1-5, with 7 bases lining up with TRBD1. Trimming removed 6 bases from V and 4 bases from J; junction bases left unmatched: 9. The CDR3 covers 15 residues. Germline CDR1 MNHEY, CDR2 SMNVEV (reference sequence). As DNA, the CDR3 is TGTGCCAGCAGCCCCACCGGGACAGAAAATCAGCCCCAGCATTTT. Translated: CASSPTGTENQPQHF.

This chain uses TRBV6-5 with TRBJ2-3, with unresolved D. Between the trimmed V and J ends, which lost 7 bases and 1 base, there was a span of 9 bases. This CDR3 has 13 amino acids. Germline CDR1 MNHEY, CDR2 SVGAGI. CDR3 sequence reads: CASTGLGTDTQYF. CDR3 sequence (DNA): TGTGCCAGCACTGGCCTGGGCACAGATACGCAGTATTTT.